The entry below gives a single T cell receptor (beta chain) sequence along with its context. The data were taken from a study of type 1 and type 2 diabetes patients. The ends were cut back, 5 bases at V and 4 bases at J, with 17 bases in the middle. The CDR3 loop spans 15 amino acids. Germline V gene sequence: CDR1 SGHAT, CDR2 FQNNGV. Genomic DNA was the PCR template. Multiplex PCR with 30 forward and 13 reverse primers amplified the TCR beta CDR3. Each CDR3 protein gets one entry after TCRdb re-called the multiplex PCR reads with MiXCR. Of around 300,000 distinct CDR3 sequences listed, more than 45% were seen once; the top ten hold roughly an eighth.

The specimen was peripheral blood mononuclear cells (PBMCs). The gene calls are TRBV11-2 and TRBJ1-2; D is undetermined. The clonotype originates from a man younger than 35 with type 2 diabetes. DNA of the CDR3: TGTGCCAGCAGCCCGGAGGGTCAGAGCCCCTATGGCTACACCTTC. Translated: CASSPEGQSPYGYTF.